This T cell receptor beta chain comes out of a study of shared clonotypes between healthy human individuals. About the study: CD4 naive cells filled three plates per donor, CD4 memory three, CD8 naive two and CD8 memory one.

The trim removed 1 base at V and 0 bases at J, leaving 3 bases unmatched. The CDR3 loop spans 16 amino acids. The germline V gene encodes CDR1 MNHNS and CDR2 SASEGT. The repertoire was sequenced with immunoSEQ multiplex PCR; TCRdb's copy has only in-frame clones and lacks some. The sample holds about 660,000 clones; around 74% are singletons and the top ten take over 1.5%. The material sequenced was memory CD4+ T cells sorted from blood. Described subset: CD45RA-negative fraction. V gene TRBV6-1 combines with J gene TRBJ2-1; 7 bases align to TRBD2. This sequence originates from a woman aged 25 to 39 in good health. The CDR3: CASSEGGGSSYNEQFF. CDR3 DNA sequence: TGTGCCAGCAGTGAAGGTGGCGGGAGCTCCTACAATGAGCAGTTCTTC.